This T cell receptor beta chain was sequenced during a study of cytomegalovirus exposure and HLA in healthy donors. Study-level points and caveats: Among donors in an Asian-associated ancestry cluster, a later analysis reportedly found fewer N-insertions than the roughly 610-donor mean. Exclusion as indistinguishable affected some V segments, including TRBV6-2 and TRBV6-3.

Primers for the PCR totalled 60 Vbeta and 13 Jbeta. How the authors handled the data: Roughly 83 million unique TCR beta chains, about 11 million of them shared, were counted by a later analysis. Sequencing used immunoSEQ multiplex PCR; TCRdb keeps in-frame clones, though not all of them. V, J and clone size were drawn from that table, and D and trimming were deduced from the DNA. The data hold 150,000 to 200,000 clones, with about four fifths observed a single time. Trimming removed 2 bases from V and 4 bases from J, with 14 bases in between. Germline V CDR1 and CDR2: MNHNY, SVGAGI (reference sequence). CDR3 length: 15 residues. Regarding this clone: What it binds is not known.

This clonotype was sampled from a woman aged 25 to 45 in good health and CMV-seropositive. The chain couples TRBV6-6 to TRBJ1-2, with TRBD1 as a possible D gene (5 bases). Sequenced input: PBMCs. The CDR3 spells CASSYGGAAGYGYTF. The CDR3 coding sequence is TGTGCCAGCAGTTACGGAGGGGCCGCTGGCTATGGCTACACCTTC.